This T cell receptor (beta chain) was sequenced for a study of prognosis after radiotherapy for stage I lung cancer. Study in general: Radiotherapy: SBRT, 3 to 5 fractions, biologically effective dose at least 100 Gy.

The CDR3 covers 14 residues. In germline, CDR1 is MNHGY, CDR2 SAAAGT. With regard to this clonotype: A far larger clone is only one base removed, so a read error is likely.

Researchers took 4.5 to 7 milliliters of peripheral blood at each of two time points. It was by two-round multiplex PCR that TCR beta CDR3 was amplified from genomic DNA. Each TRBV and TRBJ gene had its own primer in the first PCR round. TCRdb analysed the multiplex PCR reads with MiXCR anew, one entry per CDR3 protein. The repertoire has nearly 20,000 distinct CDR3 sequences, 26% of them found once; the top ten carry about 20%. V usage is TRBV6-8 and J usage is TRBJ1-5, with TRBD1 matching 8 bases. This receptor was identified in a donor aged 50 or older with non-small cell lung cancer. Material: PBMCs, obtained before or after stereotactic body radiation therapy (not recorded which). CDR3 nucleotide sequence: TGTGCCATCAGTGTGACAGGGGAAGGCCAGCCCCAGCATTTT. It yields the protein CAISVTGEGQPQHF.